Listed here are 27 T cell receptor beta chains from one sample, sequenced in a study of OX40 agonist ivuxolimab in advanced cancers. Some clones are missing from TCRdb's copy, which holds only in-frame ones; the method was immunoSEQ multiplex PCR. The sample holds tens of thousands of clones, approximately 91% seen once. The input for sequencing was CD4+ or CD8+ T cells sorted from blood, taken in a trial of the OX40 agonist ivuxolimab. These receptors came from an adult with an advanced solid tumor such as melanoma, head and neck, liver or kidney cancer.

In DNA, the CDR3 is TGTGCCAGCAGCCCCGGGAGTTTCAACTACGAGCAGTACTTC. Translated, it gives CASSPGSFNYEQYF. The rearrangement uses TRBV27 and TRBJ2-7; D might be TRBD2 (6 bases). Trimming took off 6 bases at V and 3 bases at J, with 15 bases between the two ends. Germline CDR1 is MNHEY and CDR2 is SMNVEV (reference sequence). The CDR3 spans 14 residues.

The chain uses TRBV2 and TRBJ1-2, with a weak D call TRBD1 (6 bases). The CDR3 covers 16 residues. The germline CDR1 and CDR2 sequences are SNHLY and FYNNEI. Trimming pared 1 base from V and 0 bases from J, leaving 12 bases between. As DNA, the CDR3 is TGTGCCAGCAGTGAAGTGGTCAGGGGACCTAACTATGGCTACACCTTC. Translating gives CASSEVVRGPNYGYTF.

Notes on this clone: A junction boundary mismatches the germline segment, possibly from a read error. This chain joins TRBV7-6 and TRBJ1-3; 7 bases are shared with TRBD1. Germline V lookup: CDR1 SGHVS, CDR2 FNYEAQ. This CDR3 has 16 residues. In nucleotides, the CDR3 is TGTGCCAGCAGCTCACCTAGACAGGGCATCAGAAACGCCATATATTTT. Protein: CASSSPRQGIRNAIYF.

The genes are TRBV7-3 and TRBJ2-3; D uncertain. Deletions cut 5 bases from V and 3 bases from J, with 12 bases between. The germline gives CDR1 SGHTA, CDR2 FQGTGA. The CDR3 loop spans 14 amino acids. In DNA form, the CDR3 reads TGTGCCAGCAGCCCCTTCCCGGAAACAGATACGCAGTATTTT. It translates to CASSPFPETDTQYF.

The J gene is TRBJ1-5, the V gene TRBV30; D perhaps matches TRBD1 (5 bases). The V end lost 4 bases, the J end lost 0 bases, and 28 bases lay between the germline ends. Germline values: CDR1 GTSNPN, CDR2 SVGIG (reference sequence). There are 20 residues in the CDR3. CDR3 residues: CAWIDEPGLRLLSSNQPQHF. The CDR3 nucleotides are TGTGCCTGGATTGACGAACCGGGACTTAGGCTTCTTTCTAGCAATCAGCCCCAGCATTTT.

The CDR3 spells CASIGSLNTEAFF. The CDR3 DNA sequence: TGTGCCAGCATTGGCTCCCTGAACACTGAAGCTTTCTTT. V and J are TRBV6-6 and TRBJ1-1; D ambiguous. Between the trimmed V and J ends, which lost 7 bases and 0 bases, there was a span of 9 bases. Germline CDR1 MNHNY, CDR2 SVGAGI (reference sequence). The CDR3 contains 13 residues.

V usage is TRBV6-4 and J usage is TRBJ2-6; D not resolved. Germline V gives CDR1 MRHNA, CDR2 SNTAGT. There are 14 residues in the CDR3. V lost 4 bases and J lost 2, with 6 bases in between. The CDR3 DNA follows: TGTGCCAGCAGTGGGGAACCTGGGGCCAACGTCCTGACTTTC. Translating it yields CASSGEPGANVLTF.

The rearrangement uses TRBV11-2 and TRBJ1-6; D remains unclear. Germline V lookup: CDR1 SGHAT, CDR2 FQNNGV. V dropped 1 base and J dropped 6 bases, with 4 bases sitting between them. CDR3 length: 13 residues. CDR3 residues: CASSLGFNSPLHF. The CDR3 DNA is TGTGCCAGCAGCTTAGGTTTTAATTCACCCCTCCACTTT.

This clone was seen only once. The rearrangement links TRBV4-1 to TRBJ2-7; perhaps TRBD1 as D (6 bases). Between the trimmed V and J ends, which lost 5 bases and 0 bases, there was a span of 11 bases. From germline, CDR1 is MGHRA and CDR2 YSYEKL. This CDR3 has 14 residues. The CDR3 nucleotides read TGCGCCAGCAGCGAGACAGGTCTCTCCTACGAGCAGTACTTC. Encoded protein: CASSETGLSYEQYF.

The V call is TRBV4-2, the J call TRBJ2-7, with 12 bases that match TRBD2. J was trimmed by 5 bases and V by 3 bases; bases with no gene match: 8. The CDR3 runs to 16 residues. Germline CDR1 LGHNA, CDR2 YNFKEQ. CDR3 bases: TGTGCCAGCAGCCATGGACTAGCGGGAAAGCCCCACGAGCAGTACTTC. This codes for CASSHGLAGKPHEQYF.

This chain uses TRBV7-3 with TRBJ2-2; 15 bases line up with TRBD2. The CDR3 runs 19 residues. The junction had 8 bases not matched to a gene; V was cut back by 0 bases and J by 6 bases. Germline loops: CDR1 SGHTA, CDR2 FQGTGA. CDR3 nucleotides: TGTGCCAGCAGCTTAACCTCCCCGGGACTAGCGGGAGGAGCCGGGGAGCTGTTTTTT. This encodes CASSLTSPGLAGGAGELFF. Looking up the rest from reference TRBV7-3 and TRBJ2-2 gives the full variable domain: GAGVSQTPSNKVTEKGKYVELRCDPISGHTALYWYRQSLGQGPEFLIYFQGTGAADDSGLPNDRFFAVRPEGSVSTLKIQRTERGDSAVYLCASSLTSPGLAGGAGELFFGEGSRLTVL.

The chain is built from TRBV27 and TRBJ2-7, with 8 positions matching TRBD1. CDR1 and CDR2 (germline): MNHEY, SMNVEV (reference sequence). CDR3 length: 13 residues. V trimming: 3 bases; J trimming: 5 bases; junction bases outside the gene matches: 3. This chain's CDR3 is CASSFQTGDEQYF. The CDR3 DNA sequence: TGTGCCAGCAGTTTCCAGACAGGGGACGAGCAGTACTTC.

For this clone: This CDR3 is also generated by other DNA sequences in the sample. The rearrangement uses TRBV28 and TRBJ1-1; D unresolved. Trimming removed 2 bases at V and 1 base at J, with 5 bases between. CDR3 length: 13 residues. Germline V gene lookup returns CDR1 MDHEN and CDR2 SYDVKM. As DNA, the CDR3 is TGTGCCAGCAGTTTAGCTGGGAACACTGAAGCTTTCTTT. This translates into CASSLAGNTEAFF.

The DNA for the CDR3 is TGTGCCAGCAGCCACACCAATGAGCAGTTCTTC. It encodes CASSHTNEQFF. V usage is TRBV5-6 and J usage is TRBJ2-1; D is undetermined. CDR1 and CDR2 from the germline V gene are SGHDT and YYEEEE. The CDR3 totals 11 residues. Trimming left V 4 bases short and J 6 bases short, with 5 bases between.

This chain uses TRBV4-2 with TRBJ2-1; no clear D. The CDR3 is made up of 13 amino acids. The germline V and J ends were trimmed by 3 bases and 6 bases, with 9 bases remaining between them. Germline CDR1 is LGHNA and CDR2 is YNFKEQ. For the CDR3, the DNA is TGTGCCAGCAGCCAGACCCCGGCCAATGAGCAGTTCTTC. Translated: CASSQTPANEQFF.

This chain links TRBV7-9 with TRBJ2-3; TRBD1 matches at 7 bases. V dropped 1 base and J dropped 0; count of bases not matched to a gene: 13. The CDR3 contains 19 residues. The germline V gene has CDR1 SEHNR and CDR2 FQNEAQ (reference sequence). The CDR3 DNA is TGTGCCAGCAGCTTAGTTAGGGGGCCTACTATTCCGAGCACAGATACGCAGTATTTT. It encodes CASSLVRGPTIPSTDTQYF.

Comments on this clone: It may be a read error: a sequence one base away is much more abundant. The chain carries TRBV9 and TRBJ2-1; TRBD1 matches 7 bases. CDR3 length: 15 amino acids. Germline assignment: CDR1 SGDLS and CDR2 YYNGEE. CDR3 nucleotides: TGTGCCGGCAGCTTCGCCGGGACAGAGAACAATGAGCAGTTCTTC. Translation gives CAGSFAGTENNEQFF. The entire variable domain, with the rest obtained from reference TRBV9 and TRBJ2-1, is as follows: DSGVTQTPKHLITATGQRVTLRCSPRSGDLSVYWYQQSLDQGLQFLIQYYNGEERAKGNILERFSAQQFPDLHSELNLSSLELGDSALYFCAGSFAGTENNEQFFGPGTRLTVL.

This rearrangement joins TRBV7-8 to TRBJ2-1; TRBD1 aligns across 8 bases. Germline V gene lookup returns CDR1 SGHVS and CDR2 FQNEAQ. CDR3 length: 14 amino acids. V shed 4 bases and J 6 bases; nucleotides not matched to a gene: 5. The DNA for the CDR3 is TGTGCCAGCAGCTCTACAGGGGGGCGCAATGAGCAGTTCTTC. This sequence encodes CASSSTGGRNEQFF.

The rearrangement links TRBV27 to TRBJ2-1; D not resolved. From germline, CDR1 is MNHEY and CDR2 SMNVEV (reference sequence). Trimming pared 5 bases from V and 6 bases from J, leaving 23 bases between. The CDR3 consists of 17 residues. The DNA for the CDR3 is TGTGCCAGCAGTCCCATCCTCGGTTGGGCGAGCGCCAATGAGCAGTTCTTC. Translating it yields CASSPILGWASANEQFF.

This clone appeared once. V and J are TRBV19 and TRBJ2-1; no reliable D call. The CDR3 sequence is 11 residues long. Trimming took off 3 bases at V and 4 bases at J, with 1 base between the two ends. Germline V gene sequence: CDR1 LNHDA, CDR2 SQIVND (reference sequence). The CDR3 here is CASSMYNEQFF. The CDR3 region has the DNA TGTGCCAGTAGTATGTACAATGAGCAGTTCTTC.

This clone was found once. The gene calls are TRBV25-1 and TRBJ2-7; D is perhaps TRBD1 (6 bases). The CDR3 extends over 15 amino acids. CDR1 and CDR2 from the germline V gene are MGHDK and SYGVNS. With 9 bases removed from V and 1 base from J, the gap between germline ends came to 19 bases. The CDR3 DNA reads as TGTGCCAGTTTCGCATTTGGACAGTCATCCTACGAGCAGTACTTC. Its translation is CASFAFGQSSYEQYF.

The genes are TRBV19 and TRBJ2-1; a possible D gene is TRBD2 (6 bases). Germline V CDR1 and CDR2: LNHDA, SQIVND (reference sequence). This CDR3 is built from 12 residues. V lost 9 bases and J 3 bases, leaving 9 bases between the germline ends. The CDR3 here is CASSGLYNEQFF. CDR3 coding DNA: TGTGCCAGCAGCGGGCTCTACAATGAGCAGTTCTTC.

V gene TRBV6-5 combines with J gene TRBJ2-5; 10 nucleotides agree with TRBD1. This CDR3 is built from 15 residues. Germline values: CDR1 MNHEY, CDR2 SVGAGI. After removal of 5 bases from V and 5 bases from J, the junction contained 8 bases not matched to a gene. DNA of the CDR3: TGTGCCAGCAGTACACCCGGGACAGGGGACGAGACCCAGTACTTC. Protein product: CASSTPGTGDETQYF.

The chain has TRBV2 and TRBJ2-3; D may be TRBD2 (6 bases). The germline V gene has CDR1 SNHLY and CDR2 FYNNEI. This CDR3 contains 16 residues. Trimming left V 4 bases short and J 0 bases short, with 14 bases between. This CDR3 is CASSGLLASSTDTQYF. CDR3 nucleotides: TGTGCCAGCAGTGGCTTACTAGCCTCGAGCACAGATACGCAGTATTTT.

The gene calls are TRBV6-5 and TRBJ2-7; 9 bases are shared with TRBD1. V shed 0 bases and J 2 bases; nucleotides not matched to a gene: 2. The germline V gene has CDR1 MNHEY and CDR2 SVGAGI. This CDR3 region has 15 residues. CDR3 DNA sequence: TGTGCCAGCAGTTACTCGTGGACAGGGGCCTACGAGCAGTACTTC. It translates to CASSYSWTGAYEQYF.

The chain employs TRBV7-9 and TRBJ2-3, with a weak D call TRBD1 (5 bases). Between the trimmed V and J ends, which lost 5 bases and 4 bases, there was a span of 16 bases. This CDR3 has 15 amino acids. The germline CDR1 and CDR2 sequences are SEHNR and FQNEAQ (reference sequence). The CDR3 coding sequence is TGTGCCAGCAGCCTCAGGGCCGACCCAGCAGATACGCAGTATTTT. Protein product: CASSLRADPADTQYF.

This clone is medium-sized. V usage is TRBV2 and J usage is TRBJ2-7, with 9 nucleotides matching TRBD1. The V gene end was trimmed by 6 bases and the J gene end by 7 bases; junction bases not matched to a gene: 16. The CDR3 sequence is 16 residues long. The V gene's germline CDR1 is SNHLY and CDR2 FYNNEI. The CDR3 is CASRDEPGQGLPEQYF. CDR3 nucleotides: TGTGCCAGCAGAGACGAACCGGGACAGGGACTACCAGAGCAGTACTTC.